The 14 T cell receptor beta chains in this list originate from one sample, sequenced in a study of CD8 T cells in ankylosing spondylitis. MiXCR, run by TCRdb on the 5' RACE reads, gives a single entry per CDR3 protein. The sample consists of about 130,000 distinct CDR3 sequences, 7.3% of them appearing once. Sequencing used blood, either unsorted or a sorted T cell fraction (not recorded which). The source of these receptors is a female donor with ankylosing spondylitis or in good health (not recorded which).

This clonotype was observed at least ten times. The chain employs TRBV5-4 and TRBJ1-1; possible D gene TRBD1, 6 bases. Germline CDR1 and CDR2: SGHNT and YYREEE (reference sequence). The CDR3 has 15 amino acids. V lost 0 bases and J lost 5, with 14 bases in between. The CDR3 DNA reads TGTGCCAGCAGCTTGGCGGGCAGGGGTAGGACTGAAGCTTTCTTT. Residues: CASSLAGRGRTEAFF.

The rearrangement uses TRBV9 and TRBJ1-4; D gene unclear. V was shortened by 4 bases and J by 6 bases, with 13 bases between the two germline ends. The CDR3 totals 14 residues. Germline loops: CDR1 SGDLS, CDR2 YYNGEE. This CDR3 reads CASSQDWEDEKLFF. CDR3 in DNA: TGTGCCAGCAGCCAGGACTGGGAAGATGAAAAACTGTTTTTT.

The table lists this clonotype with many counts. The chain is built from TRBV12-3 or TRBV12-4 and TRBJ1-5; 7 bases line up with TRBD1. The V gene end was trimmed by 3 bases and the J gene end by 1 base; junction bases not matched to a gene: 3. The CDR3 totals 15 residues. Written as DNA, the CDR3 is TGTGCCAGCAGTTTGGAGGGGGCCAGCAATCAGCCCCAGCATTTT. Residues: CASSLEGASNQPQHF.

The V gene is TRBV12-3 or TRBV12-4, the J gene TRBJ1-1; a possible D gene is TRBD1 (5 bases). V lost 10 bases and J 5 bases, leaving 17 bases between the germline ends. The CDR3 spans 13 residues. The CDR3 loop reads CATSTYRGTEAFF. As DNA, the CDR3 is TGTGCCACCTCCACTTATCGGGGGACTGAAGCTTTCTTT.

The chain is built from TRBV29-1 and TRBJ2-5, with D tentatively TRBD2 (6 bases). The CDR3 has 11 residues. Trimming pared 3 bases from V and 5 bases from J, leaving 7 bases between. Germline assignment: CDR1 SQVTM and CDR2 ANQGSEA. The CDR3 region is CSVERGETQYF. DNA of the CDR3: TGCAGCGTTGAGCGGGGCGAGACCCAGTACTTC.

Turning to this clonotype: Just one base apart from a much larger clone, this may be a read error. CDR3 in DNA: TGCAATGCTAAGACAGGGGATTCAAGTCAGCCCCAGCATTTT. Amino acids: CNAKTGDSSQPQHF. The chain couples TRBV20-1 to TRBJ1-5, with 8 bases identical to TRBD1. The CDR3 totals 14 residues. The germline V gene encodes CDR1 DFQATT and CDR2 SNEGSKA (reference sequence).

The chain recombines TRBV27 with TRBJ2-7; 9 bases are a match to TRBD1. Per the germline V gene, CDR1 is MNHEY and CDR2 is SMNVEV (reference sequence). V was clipped by 5 bases and J by 6 bases; unmatched bases: 11. The CDR3 runs to 15 residues. The CDR3 DNA follows: TGTGCCAGCAGTCCGTCCGGGACAGGGATCCCCGAGCAGTACTTC. This translates into CASSPSGTGIPEQYF.

This clonotype was recorded a few times. This chain links TRBV3-1 with TRBJ2-7; no clear D. CDR3 length equals 12 residues. Trimming pared 0 bases from V and 7 bases from J, leaving 7 bases between. Germline loops: CDR1 LGHDT, CDR2 YNNKEL (reference sequence). This chain's CDR3 is CASSQDLGEQYF. The CDR3 nucleotides read TGTGCCAGCAGCCAAGATTTGGGAGAGCAGTACTTC.

This clonotype was seen at least ten times. This sequence joins TRBV28 and TRBJ2-7; TRBD1 agrees at 7 bases. Per germline, CDR1 MDHEN and CDR2 SYDVKM. CDR3 length equals 15 residues. Losses at the gene ends were 7 bases for V and 6 bases for J; bases not matched to a gene: 15. In DNA form, the CDR3 reads TGTGCCAGCAATACTCCGACAGGGCCAGAGAGCGAGCAGTACTTC. This sequence encodes CASNTPTGPESEQYF. The whole variable domain, remainder taken from reference TRBV28 and TRBJ2-7, is DVKVTQSSRYLVKRTGEKVFLECVQDMDHENMFWYRQDPGLGLRLIYFSYDVKMKEKGDIPEGYSVSREKKERFSLILESASTNQTSMYLCASNTPTGPESEQYFGPGTRLTVT.

This clonotype was picked up many times. The chain has TRBV7-3 and TRBJ1-2, with TRBD1 identical over 11 bases. CDR1 is SGHTA and CDR2 is FQGTGA in the germline V gene. J gave up 6 bases and V 1 base, and 7 bases lay outside the gene matches. The CDR3 length is 16 residues. This CDR3 reads CASSLNSGTGGNGYTF. The CDR3 DNA sequence: TGTGCCAGCAGCTTAAATTCCGGGACAGGGGGAAATGGCTACACCTTC.

This clonotype was counted at least ten times. The chain is built from TRBV6-1 and TRBJ1-5; D not resolved. Germline V gene sequence: CDR1 MNHNS, CDR2 SASEGT. There are 13 residues in the CDR3. V lost 10 bases and J lost 6, with 16 bases in between. In DNA form, the CDR3 reads TGTGCCATATCGGGCGGGGTAGGTCAGCCCCAGCATTTT. Translating it yields CAISGGVGQPQHF.

This clonotype came up many times. This sequence joins TRBV6-1 and TRBJ1-2; D is uncertain. Germline assignment: CDR1 MNHNS and CDR2 SASEGT. V shed 7 bases and J shed 8 bases, with 14 bases lying between them. This CDR3 has 12 residues. The CDR3 coding sequence is TGTGCCAGCAAGCAGGCTCTTTGGGGCTACACCTTC. Translated, it gives CASKQALWGYTF.

The chain employs TRBV20-1 and TRBJ2-3, with TRBD2 identical over 11 bases. The germline V gene encodes CDR1 DFQATT and CDR2 SNEGSKA (reference sequence). With V trimmed by 5 bases and J by 2 bases, 12 bases remained unmatched. The CDR3 has 17 residues. CDR3 loop: CSAPSPGLAGSTDTQYF. CDR3 coding DNA: TGCAGTGCTCCAAGCCCCGGACTAGCGGGTTCCACAGATACGCAGTATTTT.

The chain has TRBV7-9 and TRBJ1-1; D gene ambiguous. The germline V gene has CDR1 SEHNR and CDR2 FQNEAQ (reference sequence). V was trimmed by 3 bases and J by 1 base, leaving 3 bases between them. The CDR3 runs to 12 residues. The CDR3 spells CASSFENTEAFF. Written as DNA, the CDR3 is TGTGCCAGCAGCTTTGAGAACACTGAAGCTTTCTTT. Full variable domain (rest looked up from reference TRBV7-9 and TRBJ1-1): DTGVSQNPRHKITKRGQNVTFRCDPISEHNRLYWYRQTLGQGPEFLTYFQNEAQLEKSRLLSDRFSAERPKGSFSTLEIQRTEQGDSAMYLCASSFENTEAFFGQGTRLTVV.